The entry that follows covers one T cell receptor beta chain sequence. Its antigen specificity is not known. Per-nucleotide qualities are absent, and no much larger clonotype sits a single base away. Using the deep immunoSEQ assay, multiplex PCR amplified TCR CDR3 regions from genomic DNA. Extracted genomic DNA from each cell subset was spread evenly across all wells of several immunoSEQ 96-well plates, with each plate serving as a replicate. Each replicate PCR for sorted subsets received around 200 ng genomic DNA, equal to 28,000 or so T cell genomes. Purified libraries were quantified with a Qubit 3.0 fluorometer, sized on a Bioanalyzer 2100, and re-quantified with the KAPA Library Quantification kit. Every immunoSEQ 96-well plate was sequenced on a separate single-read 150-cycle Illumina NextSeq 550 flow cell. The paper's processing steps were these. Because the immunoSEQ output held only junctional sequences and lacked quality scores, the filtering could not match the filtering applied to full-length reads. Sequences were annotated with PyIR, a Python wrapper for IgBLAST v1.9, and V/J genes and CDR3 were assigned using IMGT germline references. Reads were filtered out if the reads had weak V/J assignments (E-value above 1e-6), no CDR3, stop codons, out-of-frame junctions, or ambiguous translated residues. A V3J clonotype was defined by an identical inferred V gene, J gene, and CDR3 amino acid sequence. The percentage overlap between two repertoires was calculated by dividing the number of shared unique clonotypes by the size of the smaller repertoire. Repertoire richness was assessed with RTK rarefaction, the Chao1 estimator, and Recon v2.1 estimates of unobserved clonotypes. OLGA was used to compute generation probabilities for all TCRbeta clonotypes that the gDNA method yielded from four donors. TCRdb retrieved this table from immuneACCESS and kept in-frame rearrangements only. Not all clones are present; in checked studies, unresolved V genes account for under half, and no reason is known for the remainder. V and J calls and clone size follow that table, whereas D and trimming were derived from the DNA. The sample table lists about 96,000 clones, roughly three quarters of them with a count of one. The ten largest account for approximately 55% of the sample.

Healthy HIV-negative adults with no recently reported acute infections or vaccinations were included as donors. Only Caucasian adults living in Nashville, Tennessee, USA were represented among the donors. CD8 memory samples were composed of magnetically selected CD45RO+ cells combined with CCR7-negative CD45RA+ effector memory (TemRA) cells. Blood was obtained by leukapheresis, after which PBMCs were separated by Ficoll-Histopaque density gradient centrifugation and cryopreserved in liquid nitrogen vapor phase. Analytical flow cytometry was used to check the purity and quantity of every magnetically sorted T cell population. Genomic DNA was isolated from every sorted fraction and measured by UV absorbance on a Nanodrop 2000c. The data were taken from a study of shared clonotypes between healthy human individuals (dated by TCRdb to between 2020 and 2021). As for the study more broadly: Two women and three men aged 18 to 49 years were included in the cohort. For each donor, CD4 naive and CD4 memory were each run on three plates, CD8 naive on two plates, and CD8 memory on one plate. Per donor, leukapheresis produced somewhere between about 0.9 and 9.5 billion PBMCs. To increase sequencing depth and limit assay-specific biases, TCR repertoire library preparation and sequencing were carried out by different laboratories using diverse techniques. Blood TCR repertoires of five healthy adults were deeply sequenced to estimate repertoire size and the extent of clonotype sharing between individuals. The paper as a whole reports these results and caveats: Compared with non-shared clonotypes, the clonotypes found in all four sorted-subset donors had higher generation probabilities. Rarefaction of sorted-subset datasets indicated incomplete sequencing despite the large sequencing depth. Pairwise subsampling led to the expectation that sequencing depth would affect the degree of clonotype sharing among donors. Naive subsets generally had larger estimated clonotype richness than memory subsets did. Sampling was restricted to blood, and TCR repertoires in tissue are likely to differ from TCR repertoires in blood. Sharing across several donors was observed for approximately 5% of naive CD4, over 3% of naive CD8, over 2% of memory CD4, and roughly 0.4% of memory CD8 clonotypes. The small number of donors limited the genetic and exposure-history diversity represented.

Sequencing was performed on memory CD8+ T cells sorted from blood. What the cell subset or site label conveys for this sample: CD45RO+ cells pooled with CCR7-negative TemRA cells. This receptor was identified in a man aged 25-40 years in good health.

The nucleotide sequence is TGTGCCAGCAGCAACCGACGACAGGGAAACTCTGGAAACACCATATATTTT. It translates to CASSNRRQGNSGNTIYF. The sequence joins TRBV7-6 to TRBJ1-3; 7 central nucleotides agree with TRBD1. Relative to germline, V is missing 5 bases and J is missing 0 bases, with 10 bases of the junction outside any gene match. CDR1 and CDR2 were assigned from the germline V gene as SGHVS and FNYEAQ. The CDR3 runs 17 amino acids, cysteine and phenylalanine included. Here the CDR3 DNA is all that survives: 51 bases in frame from base 1. With the rest looked up from the reference TRBV7-6 and TRBJ1-3 genes rather than sequenced, the full variable domain is GAGVSQSPRYKVTKRGQDVALRCDPISGHVSLYWYRQALGQGPEFLTYFNYEAQQDKSGLPNDRFSAERPEGSISTLTIQRTEQRDSAMYRCASSNRRQGNSGNTIYFGEGSWLTVV.